This T cell receptor (beta chain) was found in a study of OX40 agonist ivuxolimab in advanced cancers. For context, the study as a whole: Ivuxolimab was a fully human IgG2 agonistic monoclonal antibody targeting the costimulatory receptor OX40 (CD134). Peripheral TCRbeta sequencing was intended to test whether TCR sequence diversity was altered and clonal T-cell expansion was caused by ivuxolimab. The monotherapy dose-escalation portion (N ≈ 50 patients) of the phase I ivuxolimab trial is reported in the paper. Prior anti-PD-1, anti-PD-L1 or anti-CTLA-4 therapy was permitted, and checkpoint inhibitors had been received by more than 35% of dose-escalation patients. Three dose-escalation patients achieved partial responses, one with hepatocellular carcinoma and two with cutaneous melanoma. Among the 52 dose-escalation patients, approximately 20 had hepatocellular carcinoma, 15 melanoma, 9 renal cell carcinoma and 9 head and neck cancer. Intravenous ivuxolimab was administered to patients every 2 weeks at six dose levels: 0.01, 0.1, 0.3, 1.5, 3 and 10 mg/kg. In the dose-escalation cohort, 75% to 85% of patients were male, and the mean age was around 60 years with a range of roughly 20 to 79. Overall study outcomes, separate from this receptor: The antigen specificity of the clonally expanded peripheral T cells was not determined. At doses from 0.1 to 3.0 mg/kg, clonal expansion was seen in both CD4+ and CD8+ blood T cells between baseline and week 6. After ivuxolimab, more expanded clones were found on average in CD8+ T cells than in CD4+ T cells. In the 0.1-3.0 mg/kg groups, partial responders had among the lowest normalized peripheral clonal expansion, particularly in CD8+ T cells. Low levels of normalized T-cell clonal expansion were also seen in some patients who did not respond.

CDR1 and CDR2 (MNHEY, SVGAGI) derive from the germline V gene. The CDR3 numbers 14 residues from cysteine through phenylalanine. Left in the record is the CDR3 DNA by itself, 42 bases read in frame from the first base. Between the V and J ends, shortened by 5 bases and 0 bases respectively, the junction contains 10 bases. To sequence the TCRbeta CDR3 region, genomic DNA was isolated from the sorted cells. TCRbeta CDR3 regions were sequenced using the immunoSEQ Assay. Sourced from immuneACCESS, this table was stored by TCRdb with only in-frame sequences that have V and J called. A share of the clones is absent; for the studies checked, an unresolved V gene accounts for under half, and the remainder has no known explanation. The sample profile shows over 15,000 clones; about 81% of them were found once. Of the sample, about two fifths is held by the ten largest clones. Patients with autoimmune disease history or receiving systemic immunosuppression were excluded from the trial. Peripheral blood for TCR sequencing was drawn from every dose cohort at baseline, at cycle 4 day 1 and at cycle 7 day 1. The samples were taken from a phase I, first-in-human, multicenter, open-label dose-escalation trial of ivuxolimab. The trial enrolled adults with locally advanced or metastatic head and neck squamous cell, hepatocellular, melanoma or renal cell carcinoma. CD4+ and CD8+ T cells were sorted separately from peripheral blood before TCR sequencing.

This clone showed up just once. Its antigen specificity is not known. No base quality values were provided; no much bigger clone lies one nucleotide off. Sequencing was performed on CD4+ or CD8+ T cells sorted from blood, taken in a trial of the OX40 agonist ivuxolimab. This sequence was found in an adult with an advanced solid tumor such as melanoma, head and neck, liver or kidney cancer. The chain couples TRBV6-5 to TRBJ1-1, with no confidently assigned D gene. This receptor carries the CDR3 CASSPESMNTEAFF. The DNA sequence is TGTGCCAGCAGTCCCGAGAGCATGAACACTGAAGCTTTCTTT.